This T cell receptor (beta chain) is drawn from a study of early T cells in non-severe SARS-CoV-2 infection. Study in general: Chains were unpaired, as sequencing was done on bulk RNA from unsorted whole blood.

General study findings and limits: Private and CD4 specificities were missed by VDJdb matching, skewed to anti-spike CD8.

This clonotype was seen many times. As yet, its antigen is unknown. Germline CDR1 and CDR2: SGHAT and FQNNGV. The V gene lost 4 bases and the J gene lost 8 bases, with 11 bases spanning the gap. The CDR3 runs 13 residues. Unique molecular identifiers (one per individual cDNA molecule) were attached. TCRdb redid the calling of the 5' RACE reads with MiXCR, one entry per CDR3 protein. The data show tens of thousands of distinct CDR3 sequences, with 4% to 5.5% seen just once and 2.5% to 3% held by the top ten. The gene calls are TRBV11-2 and TRBJ1-4; D is unclear. The specimen sequenced was whole blood. The TCR sequence derives from an adult who was a healthcare worker with PCR-confirmed SARS-CoV-2 infection or an uninfected control (not recorded which). The CDR3 coding sequence is TGTGCCAGCAGCTCGGACCTGGACGAAAAACTGTTTTTT. Its translation: CASSSDLDEKLFF.